The 18 T cell receptor beta chains below were found in one sample sequenced in a study of blood T cell repertoires in COVID-19. Profiled with immunoSEQ multiplex PCR; TCRdb holds only in-frame clones, not every one. This table holds some 170,000 clones, about 81% found once. Material: peripheral blood. The receptors were sampled from a woman in her 70s with acute or convalescent COVID-19.

The chain employs TRBV5-1 and TRBJ1-1; a possible D gene is TRBD1 (5 bases). This CDR3 is built from 16 residues. V dropped 4 bases and J dropped 1 base, with 17 bases sitting between them. The V gene's germline CDR1 is SGHRS and CDR2 YFSETQ. DNA for the CDR3: TGCGCCAGCAGCCTTGCTCCCTCTGACAGGAACACTGAAGCTTTCTTT. Translation gives CASSLAPSDRNTEAFF. Supplemented by reference TRBV5-1 and TRBJ1-1, the full variable domain reads KAGVTQTPRYLIKTRGQQVTLSCSPISGHRSVSWYQQTPGQGLQFLFEYFSETQRNKGNFPGRFSGRQFSNSRSEMNVSTLELGDSALYLCASSLAPSDRNTEAFFGQGTRLTVV.

The rearrangement joins TRBV20-1 to TRBJ1-1; D is unclear. The V gene's germline CDR1 is DFQATT and CDR2 SNEGSKA (reference sequence). V lost 3 bases to trimming and J lost 1 base, with 15 bases between them. The CDR3 consists of 15 residues. In nucleotides, the CDR3 is TGCAGTGCTAGTGTGGCCAAGATGTGGAACACTGAAGCTTTCTTT. It yields the protein CSASVAKMWNTEAFF.

The table lists this clone with a count of one. The rearrangement links TRBV24-1 to TRBJ1-2; D uncertain. Germline loops: CDR1 KGHDR, CDR2 SFDVKD. V shed 3 bases and J shed 4 bases, with 8 bases lying between them. The CDR3 length is 13 residues. DNA for the CDR3: TGTGCCACCAGTGATGAGGGTCCCTATGGCTACACCTTC. It codes for CATSDEGPYGYTF.

The chain combines TRBV9 with TRBJ2-1; D may be TRBD2 (6 bases). The CDR3 has 12 residues. Germline V gene data show CDR1 as SGDLS and CDR2 as YYNGEE. V was pared by 4 bases and J by 11 bases, with 13 bases between. The CDR3 bases are TGTGCCAGCAGCCCCCTGGGGGGAAAGCAGTTCTTC. It is translated as CASSPLGGKQFF.

This chain uses TRBV29-1 with TRBJ2-2; TRBD1 aligns across 7 bases. The CDR3 spans 13 residues. The trim removed 4 bases at V and 4 bases at J, leaving 3 bases unmatched. Germline values: CDR1 SQVTM, CDR2 ANQGSEA. The CDR3 loop reads CSVVQGSTGELFF. The CDR3 nucleotides read TGCAGCGTTGTACAGGGGAGCACCGGGGAGCTGTTTTTT.

This rearrangement joins TRBV19 to TRBJ1-1, with D tentatively TRBD1 (5 bases). CDR1 and CDR2 from the germline V gene are LNHDA and SQIVND (reference sequence). The CDR3 is 12 amino acids. V was trimmed by 5 bases and J by 6 bases, leaving 10 bases between them. The CDR3 DNA sequence: TGTGCCAGTAGTTTTGCGGGGGCTGAAGCTTTCTTT. This translates into CASSFAGAEAFF.

J is TRBJ1-5 and V is TRBV7-9, with 9 bases identical to TRBD1. This CDR3 comprises 15 residues. Germline CDR1 and CDR2: SEHNR and FQNEAQ (reference sequence). Trimming at V came to 3 bases and at J to 2 bases, leaving 2 bases not matched to a gene. CDR3 in amino acids: CASSLDRGGNQPQHF. The CDR3 DNA reads as TGTGCCAGCAGCTTGGACAGGGGTGGCAATCAGCCCCAGCATTTT.

J is TRBJ1-5 and V is TRBV30; no clear D. The V end was cut by 0 bases, the J end by 4 bases, with 7 bases between. CDR1 and CDR2 from the germline V gene are GTSNPN and SVGIG (reference sequence). The CDR3 is 13 residues long. The CDR3 DNA sequence: TGTGCCTGGAGTGTACGTGAGAATCAGCCCCAGCATTTT. Translating gives CAWSVRENQPQHF.

The V gene is TRBV18, the J gene TRBJ2-7; 11 nucleotides align to TRBD2. The CDR3 is 15 residues long. Germline CDR1 KGHSH, CDR2 LQKENI. V lost 2 bases, J lost 5 bases, and 5 bases stayed unmatched. The chain's CDR3 is CASSPGASGRNEQYF. CDR3 coding DNA: TGTGCCAGCTCACCAGGGGCTAGCGGGAGGAACGAGCAGTACTTC.

The gene calls are TRBV28 and TRBJ1-3; tentatively, D is TRBD1 (6 bases). The V and J ends lost 6 bases and 6 bases respectively, with 21 bases between them. The CDR3 length is 16 residues. Per the germline V gene, CDR1 is MDHEN and CDR2 is SYDVKM. CDR3 region: CASSRGHPPMVNTIYF. In nucleotides, the CDR3 is TGTGCCAGCAGCCGGGGACATCCCCCGATGGTAAACACCATATATTTT.

This chain links TRBV28 with TRBJ1-1; 7 bases agree with TRBD1. The junction had 6 bases not matched to a gene; V was cut back by 10 bases and J by 1 base. The CDR3 has 13 residues. Germline-derived CDR1 and CDR2 are MDHEN and SYDVKM. CDR3 coding DNA: TGTGCCACCAATAGGGGGCAGAACACTGAAGCTTTCTTT. Translating it yields CATNRGQNTEAFF.

The chain uses TRBV5-1 and TRBJ2-5, with 8 bases fitting TRBD2. The germline V gene has CDR1 SGHRS and CDR2 YFSETQ. Trimming took 5 bases from V and 2 from J; bases not matched to a gene: 14. CDR3 size: 17 residues. The CDR3 DNA is TGCGCCAGCAGGGGTGAGATCCAGCGGGAGAGGCAAGAGACCCAGTACTTC. Amino acid sequence: CASRGEIQRERQETQYF. The full variable domain, in which reference TRBV5-1 and TRBJ2-5 provide the parts outside the CDR3, is KAGVTQTPRYLIKTRGQQVTLSCSPISGHRSVSWYQQTPGQGLQFLFEYFSETQRNKGNFPGRFSGRQFSNSRSEMNVSTLELGDSALYLCASRGEIQRERQETQYFGPGTRLLVL.

The chain recombines TRBV12-3 or TRBV12-4 with TRBJ1-2; D might be TRBD1 (6 bases). The CDR3 is made up of 12 amino acids. V lost 7 bases to trimming and J lost 13 bases, with 19 bases between them. CDR3 sequence (DNA): TGTGCCAGCACCCTGGGACAAGGGAGACGCACCTTC. This translates into CASTLGQGRRTF.

The chain carries TRBV2 and TRBJ1-4; 8 bases align to TRBD1. Germline loops: CDR1 SNHLY, CDR2 FYNNEI. The CDR3 sequence is 14 residues long. J lost 5 bases, V lost 3 bases, and 2 bases had no gene match. The CDR3 nucleotides read TGTGCCAGCAGTGACAGGGGGCGCAATGAAAAACTGTTTTTT. Its protein is CASSDRGRNEKLFF.

This chain joins TRBV4-2 and TRBJ1-3, with D unclear. The germline CDR1 and CDR2 sequences are LGHNA and YNFKEQ. V shed 0 bases and J shed 3 bases, with 18 bases lying between them. This CDR3 comprises 18 residues. CDR3 in amino acids: CASSQDSWRPRGGNTIYF. Written as DNA, the CDR3 is TGTGCCAGCAGCCAAGATTCGTGGAGGCCCCGGGGTGGAAACACCATATATTTT.

The chain uses TRBV7-2 and TRBJ1-1, with D unresolved. Per the germline V gene, CDR1 is SGHTA and CDR2 is FQGNSA. The V end was cut by 5 bases, the J end by 3 bases, with 13 bases between. The CDR3 length is 14 residues. CDR3 DNA: TGTGCCAGCAGCCTCCTTTTTCGAGACACTGAAGCTTTCTTT. Its translation: CASSLLFRDTEAFF. The whole variable domain, remainder taken from reference TRBV7-2 and TRBJ1-1, is GAGVSQSPSNKVTEKGKDVELRCDPISGHTALYWYRQSLGQGLEFLIYFQGNSAPDKSGLPSDRFSAERTGGSVSTLTIQRTQQEDSAVYLCASSLLFRDTEAFFGQGTRLTVV.

This chain's CDR3 is CASSFGSSGVLPETQYF. CDR3 DNA sequence: TGTGCCAGCAGTTTTGGTTCTAGCGGGGTACTCCCGGAGACCCAGTACTTC. The rearrangement joins TRBV28 to TRBJ2-5, with TRBD2 matching 9 bases. The CDR3 is 17 residues long. J was trimmed by 5 bases and V by 3 bases; bases with no gene match: 13. Per the germline V gene, CDR1 is MDHEN and CDR2 is SYDVKM.

Here the CDR3 reads CASSPYGQGSNQPQHF. The CDR3 nucleotides are TGTGCCAGCAGCCCTTACGGACAGGGTTCCAATCAGCCCCAGCATTTT. The chain has TRBV27 and TRBJ1-5; TRBD1 agrees at 8 bases. This CDR3 has 16 residues. Germline-derived CDR1 and CDR2 are MNHEY and SMNVEV (reference sequence). V gave up 6 bases and J gave up 3 bases; unmatched junction bases: 10.